This TCR beta chain emerged from a study of T cell repertoires in cytomegalovirus infection (dated 2019 in TCRdb). In terms of the full investigation: Recently identified HLA-C-restricted CMV epitopes, whose presentation resists viral immunomodulation, were targeted by peptide stimulations together with well-studied HLA-B-restricted epitopes. Because public TCR beta signatures pointed to carriage of CMV infection together with the matching HLA type, the HLA type of each donor mattered for the analysis.

Concerning this clonotype itself: The antigen it recognizes is unknown. No clone much larger than this one lies a single base away; base qualities are absent.

Taken with the paper, the label for treatment or condition translates to: in vitro stimulation with specific CMV peptide epitopes to enrich CMV-specific T cells. Here is what the overall study found, with its caveats: The ex vivo response was dominated by HLA-C-restricted CMV-specific TCR beta clonotypes, which also provided the single most frequent clonotype in two of eight donors. In both this cohort and an independent cohort of a few hundred donors, the cumulative frequency of public TCR beta family members distinguished carriers of CMV infection plus the relevant HLA type.

TCRdb shows the sequencer as Illumina HiSeq 1500. TCRdb handled the public reads itself, with Q25 trimming in fastp and clone calling in MiXCR, and kept productive beta chains. Rows matching on CDR3 protein sequence are summarized as one entry with the most common DNA and genes. The sample table records about 500,000 distinct CDR3 sequences; 25% to 35% of these occur just once. In total, the top ten clones hold about 17% of the sample. The cysteine opens and the phenylalanine closes a CDR3 of 12 amino acids. Only CDR3 DNA remains: 36 bases, in frame from the first base. CDR1 and CDR2 were assigned from the germline V gene as SGHTA and FQGTGA. The junction shows trimming of 5 bases on V and 12 bases on J, plus 17 bases between the germline ends.

The V and J genes are TRBV7-3 and TRBJ2-7; TRBD1 is a possible D gene, resting on 6 matching bases. The sequencing here drew on cultured PBMCs, taken from culture after CMV antigen stimulation. The source of this sequence is a human donor in good health (CMV status not recorded). Some clones in this sample may be carry-over from other donors' samples. CDR3 region: CASSTNREGPYF. The bases read TGTGCCAGCAGCACCAACAGGGAAGGACCGTACTTC.